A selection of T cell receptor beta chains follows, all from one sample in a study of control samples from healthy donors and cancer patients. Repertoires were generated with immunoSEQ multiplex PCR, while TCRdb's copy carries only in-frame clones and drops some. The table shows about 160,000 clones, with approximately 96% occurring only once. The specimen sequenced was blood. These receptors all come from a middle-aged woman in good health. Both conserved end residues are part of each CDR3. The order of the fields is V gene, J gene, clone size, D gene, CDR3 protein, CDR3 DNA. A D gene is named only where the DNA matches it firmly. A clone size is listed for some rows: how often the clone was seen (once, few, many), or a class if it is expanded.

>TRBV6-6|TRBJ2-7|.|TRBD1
CASSYRTGTLVDEQYF
TGTGCCAGCAGTTACCGGACAGGGACCCTGGTCGACGAGCAGTACTTC
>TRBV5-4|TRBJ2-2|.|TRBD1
CASSPPGTGVPGELFF
TGTGCCAGCAGCCCCCCAGGGACAGGGGTCCCTGGGGAGCTGTTTTTT
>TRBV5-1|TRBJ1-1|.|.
CASSSAVYEAGWNTEAFF
TGCGCCAGCAGCTCCGCAGTATACGAAGCCGGGTGGAACACTGAAGCTTTCTTT
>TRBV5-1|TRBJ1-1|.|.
CASSLTTGNTEAFF
TGCGCCAGCAGCTTGACGACAGGGAACACTGAAGCTTTCTTT
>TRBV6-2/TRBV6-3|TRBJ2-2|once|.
CASSYSSSANTGELFF
TGTGCCAGCAGTTACTCGTCTAGCGCGAACACCGGGGAGCTGTTTTTT
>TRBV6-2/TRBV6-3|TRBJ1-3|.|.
CASSRDANSGNTIYF
TGTGCCAGCAGCCGGGACGCCAACTCTGGAAACACCATATATTTT
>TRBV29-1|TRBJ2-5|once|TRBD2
CSVALAGRETQYF
TGCAGCGTTGCACTAGCGGGTAGAGAGACCCAGTACTTC
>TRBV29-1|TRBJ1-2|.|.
CSVGGTGIRGYTF
TGCAGCGTGGGGGGAACAGGGATTCGGGGCTACACCTTC
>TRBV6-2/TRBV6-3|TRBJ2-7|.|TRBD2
CASSYQLTSGSLVHEQYF
TGTGCCAGCAGTTACCAACTTACTAGCGGGAGCTTAGTCCACGAGCAGTACTTC
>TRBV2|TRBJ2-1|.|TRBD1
CASRTGTGYNEQFF
TGTGCCAGCAGGACCGGGACAGGCTACAATGAGCAGTTCTTC
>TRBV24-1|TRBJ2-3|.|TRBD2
CATSDTLGLADSTDTQYF
TGTGCCACCAGTGACACCCTGGGACTAGCGGATAGCACAGATACGCAGTATTTT
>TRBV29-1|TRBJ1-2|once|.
CSDTRGDYGYTF
TGCAGCGACACAAGGGGAGACTATGGCTACACCTTC
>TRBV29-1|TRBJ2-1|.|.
CSVETGTSKFF
TGCAGCGTTGAGACCGGGACGTCGAAGTTCTTC
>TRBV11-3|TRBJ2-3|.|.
CASSLTSVTATDTQYF
TGTGCCAGCAGCTTGACTAGTGTAACGGCCACAGATACGCAGTATTTT
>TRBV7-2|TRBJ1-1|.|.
CASTNGGDTEAFF
TGTGCCAGCACCAATGGGGGGGACACTGAAGCTTTCTTT
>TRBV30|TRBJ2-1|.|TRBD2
CAWSFTSGRPNEQFF
TGTGCCTGGAGTTTTACTAGCGGGAGACCCAATGAGCAGTTCTTC
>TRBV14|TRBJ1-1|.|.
CASSQRGPGTEAFF
TGTGCCAGCAGCCAACGGGGCCCGGGTACTGAAGCTTTCTTT
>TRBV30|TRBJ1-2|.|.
CAWSVFFGDGYTF
TGTGCCTGGAGTGTGTTCTTCGGGGATGGCTACACCTTC
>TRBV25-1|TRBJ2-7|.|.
CASSEWARGEQYF
TGTGCCAGCAGTGAGTGGGCCCGGGGCGAGCAGTACTTC
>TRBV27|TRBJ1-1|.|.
CASSFTGINTEAFF
TGTGCCAGCAGTTTTACGGGAATCAACACTGAAGCTTTCTTT
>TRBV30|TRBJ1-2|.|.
CAWSAQIRPSGYTF
TGTGCCTGGAGTGCCCAAATAAGACCAAGTGGCTACACCTTC
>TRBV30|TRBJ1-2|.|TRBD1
CAWSGGQGGRSF
TGTGCCTGGAGTGGCGGACAGGGGGGTAGGTCCTTC
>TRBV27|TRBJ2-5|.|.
CASSPMGIFSGETQYF
TGTGCCAGCAGTCCGATGGGTATTTTTTCTGGGGAGACCCAGTACTTC
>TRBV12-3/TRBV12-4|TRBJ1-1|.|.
CASSGVTEAFF
TGTGCCAGCAGCGGGGTCACTGAAGCTTTCTTT